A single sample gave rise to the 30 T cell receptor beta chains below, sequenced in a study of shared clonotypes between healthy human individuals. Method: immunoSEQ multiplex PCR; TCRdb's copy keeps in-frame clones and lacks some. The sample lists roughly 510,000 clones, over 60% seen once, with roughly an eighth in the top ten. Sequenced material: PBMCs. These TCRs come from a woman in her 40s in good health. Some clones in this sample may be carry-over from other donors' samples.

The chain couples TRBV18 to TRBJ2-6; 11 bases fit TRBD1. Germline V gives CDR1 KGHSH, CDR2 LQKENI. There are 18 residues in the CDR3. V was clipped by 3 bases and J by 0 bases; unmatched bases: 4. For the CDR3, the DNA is TGTGCCAGCTCACCCCGGACAGGGGGCCACTCTGGGGCCAACGTCCTGACTTTC. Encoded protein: CASSPRTGGHSGANVLTF.

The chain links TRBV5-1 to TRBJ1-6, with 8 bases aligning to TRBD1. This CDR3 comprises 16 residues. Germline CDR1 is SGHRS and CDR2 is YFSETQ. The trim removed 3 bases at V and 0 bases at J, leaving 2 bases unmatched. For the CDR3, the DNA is TGCGCCAGCAGCTCCGGGACAGGCTCCTATAATTCACCCCTCCACTTT. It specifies CASSSGTGSYNSPLHF.

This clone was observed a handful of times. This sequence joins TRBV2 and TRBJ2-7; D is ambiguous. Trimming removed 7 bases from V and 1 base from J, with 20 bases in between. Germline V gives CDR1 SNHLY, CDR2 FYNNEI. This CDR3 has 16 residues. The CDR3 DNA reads TGTGCCAGCAACTTCCTGGGCCAAGCCCATTCCTACGAGCAGTACTTC. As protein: CASNFLGQAHSYEQYF.

This chain's CDR3 is CASTPQLAGHNEQFF. The CDR3 DNA sequence: TGTGCCAGCACCCCGCAGCTAGCGGGCCACAATGAGCAGTTCTTC. The chain employs TRBV5-5 and TRBJ2-1; 8 nucleotides agree with TRBD2. Trimming removed 6 bases from V and 5 bases from J; junction bases left unmatched: 10. Germline assignment: CDR1 SGHKS and CDR2 YYEKEE (reference sequence). The CDR3 runs to 15 residues.

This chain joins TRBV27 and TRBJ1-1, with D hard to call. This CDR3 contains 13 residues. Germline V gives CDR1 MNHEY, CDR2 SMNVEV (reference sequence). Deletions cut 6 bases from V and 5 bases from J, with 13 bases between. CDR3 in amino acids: CASSKGGVTEAFF. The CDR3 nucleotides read TGTGCCAGCAGCAAGGGTGGGGTTACTGAAGCTTTCTTT.

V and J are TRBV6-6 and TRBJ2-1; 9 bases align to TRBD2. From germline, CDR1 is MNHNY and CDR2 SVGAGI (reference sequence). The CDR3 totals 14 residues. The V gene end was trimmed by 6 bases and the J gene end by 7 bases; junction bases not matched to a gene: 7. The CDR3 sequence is CASRGAGGGNEQFF. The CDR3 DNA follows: TGTGCCAGCAGAGGAGCGGGAGGAGGGAATGAGCAGTTCTTC.

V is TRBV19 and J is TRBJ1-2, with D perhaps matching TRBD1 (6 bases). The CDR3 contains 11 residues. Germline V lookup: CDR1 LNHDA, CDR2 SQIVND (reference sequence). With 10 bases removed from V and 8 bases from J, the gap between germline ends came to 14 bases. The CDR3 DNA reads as TGTGCCACCGAGAGGGGGGACGGCTACACCTTC. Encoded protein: CATERGDGYTF.

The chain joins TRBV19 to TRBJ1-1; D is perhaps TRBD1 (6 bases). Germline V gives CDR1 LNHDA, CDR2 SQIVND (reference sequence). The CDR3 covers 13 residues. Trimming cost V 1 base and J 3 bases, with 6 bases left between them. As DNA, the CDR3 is TGTGCCAGTAGTATAGGGACAGACACTGAAGCTTTCTTT. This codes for CASSIGTDTEAFF.

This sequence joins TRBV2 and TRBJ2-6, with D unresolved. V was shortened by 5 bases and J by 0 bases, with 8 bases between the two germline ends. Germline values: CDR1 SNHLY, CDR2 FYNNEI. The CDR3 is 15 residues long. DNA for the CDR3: TGTGCCAGCAGTTTCACATTCTCTGGGGCCAACGTCCTGACTTTC. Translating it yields CASSFTFSGANVLTF.

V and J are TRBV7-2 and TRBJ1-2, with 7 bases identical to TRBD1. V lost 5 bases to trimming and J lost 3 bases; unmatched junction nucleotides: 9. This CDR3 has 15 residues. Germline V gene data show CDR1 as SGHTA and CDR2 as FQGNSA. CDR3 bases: TGTGCCAGCAGCCGACCCGGGACAGACGACTATGGCTACACCTTC. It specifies CASSRPGTDDYGYTF.

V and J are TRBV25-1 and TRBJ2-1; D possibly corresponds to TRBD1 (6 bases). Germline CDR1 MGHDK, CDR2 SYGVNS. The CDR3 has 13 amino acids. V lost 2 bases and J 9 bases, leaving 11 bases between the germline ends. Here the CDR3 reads CASSEAGVGEQFF. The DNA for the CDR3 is TGTGCCAGCAGTGAAGCAGGGGTTGGTGAGCAGTTCTTC.

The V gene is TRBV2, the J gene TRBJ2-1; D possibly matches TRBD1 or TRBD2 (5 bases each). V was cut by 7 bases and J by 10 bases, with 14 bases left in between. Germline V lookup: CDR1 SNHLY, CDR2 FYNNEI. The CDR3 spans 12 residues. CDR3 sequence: CASTRGREEQFF. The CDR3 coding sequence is TGTGCCAGCACTCGGGGACGAGAGGAGCAGTTCTTC.

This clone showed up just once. The CDR3 nucleotides are TGTGCCAGCAGCTTTGAACGCAATGAAAAACTGTTTTTT. As protein: CASSFERNEKLFF. The gene calls are TRBV5-6 and TRBJ1-4, with D unclear. The ends were cut back, 2 bases at V and 5 bases at J, with 7 bases in the middle. The CDR3 totals 13 residues. Germline V CDR1 and CDR2: SGHDT, YYEEEE. Full variable domain (outside the CDR3, taken from reference TRBV5-6 and TRBJ1-4): DAGVTQSPTHLIKTRGQQVTLRCSPKSGHDTVSWYQQALGQGPQFIFQYYEEEERQRGNFPDRFSGHQFPNYSSELNVNALLLGDSALYLCASSFERNEKLFFGSGTQLSVL.

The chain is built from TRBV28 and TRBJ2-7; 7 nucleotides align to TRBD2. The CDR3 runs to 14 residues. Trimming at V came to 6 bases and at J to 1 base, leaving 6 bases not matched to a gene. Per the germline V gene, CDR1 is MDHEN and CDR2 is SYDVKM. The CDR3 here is CASSSSGDSYEQYF. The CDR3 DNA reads TGTGCCAGCAGCTCAAGCGGGGATTCCTACGAGCAGTACTTC.

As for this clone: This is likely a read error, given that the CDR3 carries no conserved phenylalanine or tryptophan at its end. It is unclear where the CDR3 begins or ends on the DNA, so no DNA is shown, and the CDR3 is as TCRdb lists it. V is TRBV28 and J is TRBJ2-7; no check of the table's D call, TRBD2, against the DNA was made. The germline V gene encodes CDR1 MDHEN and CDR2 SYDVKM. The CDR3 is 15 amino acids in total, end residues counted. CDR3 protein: CASSPGLCLTSSFPY.

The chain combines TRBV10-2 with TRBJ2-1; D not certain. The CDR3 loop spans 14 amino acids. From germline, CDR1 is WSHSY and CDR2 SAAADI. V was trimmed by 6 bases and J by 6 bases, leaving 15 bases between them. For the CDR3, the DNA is TGCGCCAGCAGACCACGGAGAGGTTCCAATGAGCAGTTCTTC. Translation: CASRPRRGSNEQFF.

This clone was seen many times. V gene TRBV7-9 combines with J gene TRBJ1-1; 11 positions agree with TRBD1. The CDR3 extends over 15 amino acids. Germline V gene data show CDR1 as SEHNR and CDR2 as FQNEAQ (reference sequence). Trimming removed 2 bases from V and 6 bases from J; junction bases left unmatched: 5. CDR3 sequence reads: CASSLFGTGGSEAFF. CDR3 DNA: TGTGCCAGCAGCTTATTCGGGACAGGGGGTTCTGAAGCTTTCTTT.

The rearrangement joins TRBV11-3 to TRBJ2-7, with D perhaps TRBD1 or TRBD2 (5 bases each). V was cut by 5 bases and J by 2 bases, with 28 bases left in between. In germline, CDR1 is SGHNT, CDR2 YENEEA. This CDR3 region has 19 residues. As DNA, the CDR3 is TGTGCCAGCAGCACCGCGGCAGGGCTCTTCCGAGCGGATGCCTACGAGCAGTACTTC. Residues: CASSTAAGLFRADAYEQYF.

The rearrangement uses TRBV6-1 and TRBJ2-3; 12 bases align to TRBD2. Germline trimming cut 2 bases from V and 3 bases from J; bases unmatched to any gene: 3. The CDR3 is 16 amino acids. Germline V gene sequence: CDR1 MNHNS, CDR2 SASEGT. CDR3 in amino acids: CASSESTSGRTDTQYF. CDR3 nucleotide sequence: TGTGCCAGCAGTGAAAGTACTAGCGGGAGGACAGATACGCAGTATTTT.

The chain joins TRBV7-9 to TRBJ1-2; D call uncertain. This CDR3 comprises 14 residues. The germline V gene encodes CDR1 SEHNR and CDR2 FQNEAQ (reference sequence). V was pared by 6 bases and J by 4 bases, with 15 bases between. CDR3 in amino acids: CASRPPGNRYGYTF. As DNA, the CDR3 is TGTGCCAGCAGACCCCCGGGGAATCGCTATGGCTACACCTTC.

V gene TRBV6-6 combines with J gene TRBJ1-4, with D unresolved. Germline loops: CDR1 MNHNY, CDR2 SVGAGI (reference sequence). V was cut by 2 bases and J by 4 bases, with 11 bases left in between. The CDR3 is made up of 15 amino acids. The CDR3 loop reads CASSYDPAHNEKLFF. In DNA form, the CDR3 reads TGTGCCAGCAGTTACGATCCGGCTCATAATGAAAAACTGTTTTTT.

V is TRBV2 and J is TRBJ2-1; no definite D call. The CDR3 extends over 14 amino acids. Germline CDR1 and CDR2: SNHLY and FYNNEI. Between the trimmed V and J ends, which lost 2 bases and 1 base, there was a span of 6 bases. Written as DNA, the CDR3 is TGTGCCAGCAGTGAAAAGATTTCCTACAATGAGCAGTTCTTC. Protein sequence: CASSEKISYNEQFF.

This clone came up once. CDR3 sequence reads: CATSRDQGGGEQYF. The CDR3 DNA reads as TGTGCCACCAGCAGAGATCAAGGGGGCGGTGAGCAGTACTTC. The chain recombines TRBV15 with TRBJ2-7; 7 bases are shared with TRBD1. The germline CDR1 and CDR2 sequences are LNHNV and YYDKDF (reference sequence). This CDR3 is built from 14 residues. Trimming cost V 0 bases and J 7 bases; bases outside gene matches: 6. The variable domain in full, with the rest retrieved from reference TRBV15 and TRBJ2-7, is DAMVIQNPRYQVTQFGKPVTLSCSQTLNHNVMYWYQQKSSQAPKLLFHYYDKDFNNEADTPDNFQSRRPNTSFCFLDIRSPGLGDTAMYLCATSRDQGGGEQYFGPGTRLTVT.

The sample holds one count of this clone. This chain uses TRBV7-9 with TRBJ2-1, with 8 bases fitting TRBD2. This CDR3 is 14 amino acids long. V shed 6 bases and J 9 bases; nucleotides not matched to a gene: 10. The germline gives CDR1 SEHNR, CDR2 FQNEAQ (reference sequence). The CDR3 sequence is CASRDRTGGSEQFF. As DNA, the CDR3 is TGTGCCAGCAGGGACCGGACGGGAGGGAGTGAGCAGTTCTTC.

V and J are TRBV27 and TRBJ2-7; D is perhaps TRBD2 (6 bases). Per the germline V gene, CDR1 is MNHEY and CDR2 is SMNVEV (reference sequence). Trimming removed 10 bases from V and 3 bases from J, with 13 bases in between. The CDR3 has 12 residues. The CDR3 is CATTSRHYEQYF. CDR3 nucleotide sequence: TGTGCCACTACTAGCCGACACTACGAGCAGTACTTC.

The CDR3: CASSSRSGRAGETQYF. The CDR3 coding sequence is TGTGCCAGCAGCTCCCGCAGCGGGAGGGCCGGAGAGACCCAGTACTTC. V gene TRBV7-3 combines with J gene TRBJ2-5; 10 nucleotides align to TRBD2. Germline V gene sequence: CDR1 SGHTA, CDR2 FQGTGA. The CDR3 runs 16 residues. V lost 4 bases and J lost 4; bases outside the gene matches: 9.

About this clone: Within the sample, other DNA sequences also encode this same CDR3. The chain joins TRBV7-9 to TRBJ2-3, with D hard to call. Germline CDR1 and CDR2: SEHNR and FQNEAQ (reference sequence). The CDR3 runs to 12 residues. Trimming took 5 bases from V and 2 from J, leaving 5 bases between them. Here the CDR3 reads CASSPPTDTQYF. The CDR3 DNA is TGTGCCAGCAGCCCACCCACAGATACGCAGTATTTT.

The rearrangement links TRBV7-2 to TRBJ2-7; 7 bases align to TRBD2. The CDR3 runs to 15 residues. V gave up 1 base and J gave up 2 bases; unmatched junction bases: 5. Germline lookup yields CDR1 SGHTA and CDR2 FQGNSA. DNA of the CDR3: TGTGCCAGCAGCTTAGTGGCGGGAGATCCCTACGAGCAGTACTTC. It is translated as CASSLVAGDPYEQYF.

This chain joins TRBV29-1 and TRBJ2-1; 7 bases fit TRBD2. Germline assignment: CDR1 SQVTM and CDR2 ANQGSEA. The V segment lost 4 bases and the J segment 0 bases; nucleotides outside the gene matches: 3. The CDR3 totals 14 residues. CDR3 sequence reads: CSVVLADSYNEQFF. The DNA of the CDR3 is TGCAGCGTTGTGCTAGCGGACTCCTACAATGAGCAGTTCTTC.

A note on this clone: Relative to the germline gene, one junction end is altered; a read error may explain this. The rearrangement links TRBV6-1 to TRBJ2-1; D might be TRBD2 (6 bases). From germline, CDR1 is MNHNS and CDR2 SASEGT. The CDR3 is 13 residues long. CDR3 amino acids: CASSEQQEGGGIF. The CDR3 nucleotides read TGTGCCAGCAGTGAACAACAGGAGGGAGGAGGGATCTTC.